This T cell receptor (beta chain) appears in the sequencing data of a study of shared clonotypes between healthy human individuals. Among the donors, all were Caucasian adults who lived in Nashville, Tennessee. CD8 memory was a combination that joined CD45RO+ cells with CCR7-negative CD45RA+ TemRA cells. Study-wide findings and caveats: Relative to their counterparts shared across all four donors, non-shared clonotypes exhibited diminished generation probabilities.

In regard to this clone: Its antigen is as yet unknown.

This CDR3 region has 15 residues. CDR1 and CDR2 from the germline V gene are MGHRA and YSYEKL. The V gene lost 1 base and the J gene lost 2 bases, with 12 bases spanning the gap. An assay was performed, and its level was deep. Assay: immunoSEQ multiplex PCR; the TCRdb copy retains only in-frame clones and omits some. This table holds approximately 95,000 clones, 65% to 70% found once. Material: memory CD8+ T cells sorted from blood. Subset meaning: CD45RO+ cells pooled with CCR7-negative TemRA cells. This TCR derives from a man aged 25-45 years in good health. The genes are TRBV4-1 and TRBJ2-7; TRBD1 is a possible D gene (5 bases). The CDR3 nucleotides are TGCGCCAGCAGCCAAGTCATTCAGGGCCCCTACGAGCAGTACTTC. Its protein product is CASSQVIQGPYEQYF.